Following are 10 T cell receptor beta chains from one sample sequenced in a study of metastatic and nonmetastatic thyroid tumors. Thyroid surgery was preceded by no treatment in any patient. TCRdb reanalyzed the PCR reads with MiXCR. Among 50,000 to 65,000 clones listed, more than 15% were seen once. The source material was blood. These receptors were taken from a female donor with papillary thyroid cancer or a benign thyroid nodule (not recorded which). Some clones in this sample may be carry-over from other donors' samples.

The chain recombines TRBV4-1 with TRBJ1-1; possible D gene TRBD1, 6 bases. Trimming stripped 6 bases from V and 1 base from J, with 9 bases between. Germline CDR1 is MGHRA and CDR2 is YSYEKL. CDR3 length equals 13 residues. CDR3 nucleotides: TGCGCCAGCAGGGACAGCGGGAACACTGAAGCTTTCTTT. It is translated as CASRDSGNTEAFF.

This clone was seen ten or more times. The CDR3 nucleotides are TGTGCCAGCAGTCCTACCCGACAGGGCCCCCTCCACTTT. This gives the protein CASSPTRQGPLHF. This chain joins TRBV12-3 or TRBV12-4 and TRBJ1-6, with 7 positions matching TRBD1. The CDR3 extends over 13 amino acids. Trimming took 5 bases from V and 13 from J; bases not matched to a gene: 8.

This sequence joins TRBV20-1 and TRBJ2-1; TRBD2 matches 9 bases. The germline gives CDR1 DFQATT, CDR2 SNEGSKA (reference sequence). V dropped 7 bases and J dropped 4; count of bases not matched to a gene: 14. The CDR3 covers 16 residues. The CDR3 loop reads CSGVSGGGSSYNEQFF. The CDR3 nucleotides read TGCAGTGGGGTTAGCGGGGGTGGTAGCTCATACAATGAGCAGTTCTTC.

CDR3 protein: CASSDPGKSGEQYF. The CDR3 coding sequence is TGTGCCAGCAGTGACCCCGGGAAATCGGGCGAGCAGTACTTC. This chain uses TRBV6-1 with TRBJ2-7; weak D call: TRBD2 (5 bases). The V end was cut by 3 bases, the J end by 6 bases, with 15 bases between. Per the germline V gene, CDR1 is MNHNS and CDR2 is SASEGT. The CDR3 runs to 14 residues.

This clone was picked up many times. The V call is TRBV24-1, the J call TRBJ2-2; no definite D call. This CDR3 region has 13 residues. Trimming took off 4 bases at V and 5 bases at J, with 7 bases between the two ends. The V gene's germline CDR1 is KGHDR and CDR2 SFDVKD. Written as DNA, the CDR3 is TGTGCCACCAGTGAGTTAGGGACCGGGGAGCTGTTTTTT. It specifies CATSELGTGELFF.

In its sample, this clone was seen many times. The CDR3 region has the DNA TGTGCCAGCAGCTTTCAGACTACTGAAGCTTTCTTT. Amino acids: CASSFQTTEAFF. This chain links TRBV7-9 with TRBJ1-1; D is unresolved. This CDR3 has 12 residues. CDR1 is SEHNR and CDR2 is FQNEAQ in the germline V gene (reference sequence). V was cut by 3 bases and J by 5 bases, with 7 bases left in between. Complete variable domain (other parts from reference TRBV7-9 and TRBJ1-1): DTGVSQNPRHKITKRGQNVTFRCDPISEHNRLYWYRQTLGQGPEFLTYFQNEAQLEKSRLLSDRFSAERPKGSFSTLEIQRTEQGDSAMYLCASSFQTTEAFFGQGTRLTVV.

This clone showed up many times. Other DNA sequences in this sample translate to the same CDR3. The V gene is TRBV28, the J gene TRBJ1-1; 7 bases match TRBD1. The CDR3 sequence is 13 residues long. Trimming removed 6 bases from V and 1 base from J; junction bases left unmatched: 2. Germline loops: CDR1 MDHEN, CDR2 SYDVKM. CDR3 sequence: CASSWDRNTEAFF. The DNA of the CDR3 is TGTGCCAGCAGCTGGGACAGGAACACTGAAGCTTTCTTT.

Turning to this clone: The junction shows a germline mismatch at one end, possibly a read error. CDR3 residues: CSATQGLEHQNF. The CDR3 bases are TGCAGTGCAACTCAGGGTCTGGAGCACCAGAATTTT. The chain carries TRBV20-1 and TRBJ1-5; a weak D match, TRBD1 (5 bases). The CDR3 is made up of 12 amino acids. Germline V gene data show CDR1 as DFQATT and CDR2 as SNEGSKA (reference sequence).

This clone was seen a handful of times. The chain is built from TRBV6-1 and TRBJ1-2; a weak D match, TRBD1 (6 bases). The CDR3 extends over 15 amino acids. Per the germline V gene, CDR1 is MNHNS and CDR2 is SASEGT. V lost 1 base and J 4 bases, leaving 13 bases between the germline ends. The CDR3 DNA follows: TGTGCCAGCAGTGAAGATTACAGGGCCATCTATGGCTACACCTTC. This sequence encodes CASSEDYRAIYGYTF.

This clone was seen repeatedly, ten times or more. J is TRBJ1-4 and V is TRBV5-5; D is unclear. Germline-derived CDR1 and CDR2 are SGHKS and YYEKEE (reference sequence). Trimming stripped 0 bases from V and 2 bases from J, with 11 bases between. The CDR3 has 16 residues. CDR3 in amino acids: CASSLEVWDTNEKLFF. CDR3 DNA: TGTGCCAGCAGCTTGGAAGTGTGGGATACTAATGAAAAACTGTTTTTT.